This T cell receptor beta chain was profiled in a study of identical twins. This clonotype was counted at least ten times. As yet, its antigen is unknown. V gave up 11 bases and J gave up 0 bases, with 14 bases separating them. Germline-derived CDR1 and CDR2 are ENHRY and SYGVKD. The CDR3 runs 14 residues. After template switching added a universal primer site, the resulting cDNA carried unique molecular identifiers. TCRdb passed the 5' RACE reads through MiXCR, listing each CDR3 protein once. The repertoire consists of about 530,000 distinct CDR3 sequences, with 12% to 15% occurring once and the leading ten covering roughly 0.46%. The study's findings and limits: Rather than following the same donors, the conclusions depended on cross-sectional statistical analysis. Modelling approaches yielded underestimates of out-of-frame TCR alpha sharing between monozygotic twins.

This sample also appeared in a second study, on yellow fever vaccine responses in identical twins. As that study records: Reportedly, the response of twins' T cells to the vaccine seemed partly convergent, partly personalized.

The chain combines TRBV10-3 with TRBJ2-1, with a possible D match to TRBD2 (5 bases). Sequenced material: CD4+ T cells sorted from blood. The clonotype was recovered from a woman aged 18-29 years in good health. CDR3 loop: CAGGVGSSYNEQFF. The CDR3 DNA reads TGTGCCGGAGGAGTGGGGAGCTCCTACAATGAGCAGTTCTTC.